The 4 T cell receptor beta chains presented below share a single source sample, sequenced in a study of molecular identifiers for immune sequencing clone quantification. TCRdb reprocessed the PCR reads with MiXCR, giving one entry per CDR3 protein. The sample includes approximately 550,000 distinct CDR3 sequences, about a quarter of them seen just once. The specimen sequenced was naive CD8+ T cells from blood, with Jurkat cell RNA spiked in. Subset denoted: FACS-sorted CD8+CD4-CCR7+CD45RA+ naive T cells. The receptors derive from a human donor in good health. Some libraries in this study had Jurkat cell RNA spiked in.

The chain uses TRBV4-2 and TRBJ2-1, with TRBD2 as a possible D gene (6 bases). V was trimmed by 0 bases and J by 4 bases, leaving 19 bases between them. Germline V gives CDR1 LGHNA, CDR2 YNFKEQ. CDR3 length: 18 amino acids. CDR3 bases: TGTGCCAGCAGCCAAGATTTAGCGGTGCTAGCGAGATACAATGAGCAGTTCTTC. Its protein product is CASSQDLAVLARYNEQFF.

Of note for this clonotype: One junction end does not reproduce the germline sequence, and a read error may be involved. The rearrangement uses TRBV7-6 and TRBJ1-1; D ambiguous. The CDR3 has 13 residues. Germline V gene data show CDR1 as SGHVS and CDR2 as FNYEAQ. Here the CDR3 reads CASSLNEMTGAFF. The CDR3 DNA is TGTGCCAGCAGCTTAAACGAGATGACTGGAGCTTTCTTT.

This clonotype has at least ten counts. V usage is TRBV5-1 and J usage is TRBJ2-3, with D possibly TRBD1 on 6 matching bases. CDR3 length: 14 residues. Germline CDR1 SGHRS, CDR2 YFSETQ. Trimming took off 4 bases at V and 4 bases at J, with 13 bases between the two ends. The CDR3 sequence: CASSPDREPDTQYF. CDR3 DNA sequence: TGCGCCAGCAGCCCGGACAGAGAACCAGATACGCAGTATTTT.

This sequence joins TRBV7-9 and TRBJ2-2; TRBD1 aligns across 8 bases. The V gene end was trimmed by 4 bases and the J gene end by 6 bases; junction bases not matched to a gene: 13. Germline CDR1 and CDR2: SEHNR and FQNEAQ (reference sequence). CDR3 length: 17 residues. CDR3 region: CASSWETGQASPGELFF. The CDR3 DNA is TGTGCCAGCAGCTGGGAGACGGGACAGGCAAGTCCCGGGGAGCTGTTTTTT.